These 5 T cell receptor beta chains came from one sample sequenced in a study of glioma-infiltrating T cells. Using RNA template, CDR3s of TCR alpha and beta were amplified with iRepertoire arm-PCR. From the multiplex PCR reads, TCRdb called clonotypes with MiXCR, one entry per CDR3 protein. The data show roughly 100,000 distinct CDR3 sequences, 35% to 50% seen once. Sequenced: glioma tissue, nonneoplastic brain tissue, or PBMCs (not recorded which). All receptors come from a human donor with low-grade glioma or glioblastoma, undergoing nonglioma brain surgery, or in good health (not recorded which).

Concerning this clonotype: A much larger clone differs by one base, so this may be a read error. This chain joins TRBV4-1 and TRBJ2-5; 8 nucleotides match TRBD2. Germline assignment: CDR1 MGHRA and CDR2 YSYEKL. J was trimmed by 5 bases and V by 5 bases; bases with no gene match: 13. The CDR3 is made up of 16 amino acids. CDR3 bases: TGCGCCAGCAGCGACCCGGGACTAGATGGGCGGGAGACCCAGTACTTC. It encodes CASSDPGLDGRETQYF.

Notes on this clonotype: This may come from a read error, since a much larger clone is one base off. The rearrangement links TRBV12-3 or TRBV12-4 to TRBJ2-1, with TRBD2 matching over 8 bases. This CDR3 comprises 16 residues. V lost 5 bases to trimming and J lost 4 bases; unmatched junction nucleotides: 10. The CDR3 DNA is TGTGCCAGCAGTACCTACGGGACTAGAGTTTACAATGAGCAGTTCTTC. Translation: CASSTYGTRVYNEQFF.

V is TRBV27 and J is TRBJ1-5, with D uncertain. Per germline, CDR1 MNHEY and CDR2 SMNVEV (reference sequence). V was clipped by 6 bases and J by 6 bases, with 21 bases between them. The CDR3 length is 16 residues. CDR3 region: CASRLQTGRCGQPQHF. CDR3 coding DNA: TGTGCCAGCAGACTTCAGACGGGGAGGTGCGGTCAGCCCCAGCATTTT.

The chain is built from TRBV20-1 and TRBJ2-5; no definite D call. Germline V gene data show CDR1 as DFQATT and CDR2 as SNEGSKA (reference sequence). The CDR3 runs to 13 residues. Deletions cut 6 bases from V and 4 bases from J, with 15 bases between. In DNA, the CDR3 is TGCAGTGCACCTCCCCCGAGTACAGAGACCCAGTACTTC. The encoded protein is CSAPPPSTETQYF.

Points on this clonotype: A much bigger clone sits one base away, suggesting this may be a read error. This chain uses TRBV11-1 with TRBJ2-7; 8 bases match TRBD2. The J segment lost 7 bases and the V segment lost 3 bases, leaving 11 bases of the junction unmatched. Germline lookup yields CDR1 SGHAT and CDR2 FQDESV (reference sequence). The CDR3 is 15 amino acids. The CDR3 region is CASSFGGGTYNEQYF. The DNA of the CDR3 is TGTGCCAGCAGCTTTGGCGGGGGGACCTACAATGAGCAGTACTTC.